The sequence of this T cell receptor beta chain was determined in a study of vaccination and CD4 T cells after COVID-19. Stated treatment: approximately 9-day PBMC culture with coronavirus spike peptide pools or control peptides (ViraFEST assay). Only a few counts were recorded for this clonotype. Its antigen is as yet unknown. The CDR3 sequence is 13 residues long. The V gene's germline CDR1 is KGHDR and CDR2 SFDVKD. V was trimmed by 9 bases and J by 2 bases, leaving 9 bases between them. The Oncomine TCR Beta short-read assay was applied to DNA of cultured CD4+ T cells. TCRdb reanalysed the PCR reads using MiXCR and keeps one entry per CDR3 protein. The sample contains 9,500 to 15,000 distinct CDR3 sequences, roughly 80% of which appear only once.

The rearrangement joins TRBV24-1 to TRBJ2-2; the D gene is possibly TRBD1 (6 bases). The TCR sequence derives from a human donor who had recovered from COVID-19. The sample was CD4+ T cells from blood, cultured in vitro. The CDR3 DNA is TGTGCCACCGGGACACCCAACACCGGGGAGCTGTTTTTT. It yields the protein CATGTPNTGELFF.